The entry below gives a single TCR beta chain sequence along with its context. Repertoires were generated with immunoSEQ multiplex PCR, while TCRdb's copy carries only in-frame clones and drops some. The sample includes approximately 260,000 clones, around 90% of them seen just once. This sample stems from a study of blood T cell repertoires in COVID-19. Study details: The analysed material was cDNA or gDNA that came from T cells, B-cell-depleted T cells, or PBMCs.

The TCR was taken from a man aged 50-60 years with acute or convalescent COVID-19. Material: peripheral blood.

The CDR3 region is CASGVSGVQETQYF. The CDR3 bases are TGCGCCAGCGGTGTTAGCGGGGTCCAAGAGACCCAGTACTTC. The rearrangement joins TRBV10-2 to TRBJ2-5; 8 bases align to TRBD2. The germline gives CDR1 WSHSY, CDR2 SAAADI. The CDR3 spans 14 residues. V dropped 8 bases and J dropped 1; count of bases not matched to a gene: 6.